The T cell receptor beta chain under discussion was sequenced for a study of T cell responses to AZD1222 COVID-19 vaccine (dated by TCRdb to 2020 to 2023). About the study as a whole: Because spike-specific TCR depth and breadth did not differ between the two schedules, AZD1222 recipients who got a second dose at roughly 4 weeks were pooled with those who got a second dose at roughly 12 weeks. TCR sequencing was performed for approximately 240 trial participants, of whom roughly 200 were given two doses of AZD1222 and around 25 were given two doses of MenACWY control vaccine. Trial participants were enrolled by age into 18-55, 56-69 and 70-plus year subgroups, with roughly 160, 29 and 62 TCR-sequenced participants respectively.

The CDR3 starts with the cysteine, ends with the phenylalanine, and has 21 residues. Here the CDR3 DNA is all that survives: 63 bases in frame from base 1. CDR1 and CDR2 are read off the germline V gene as SGHNT and YENEEA. The germline V end is reduced by 0 bases and the J end by 2 bases; junction bases left unmatched: 12. The time point label, as the study defines it: baseline before first vaccination. Vaccinee samples were obtained from the UK trials COV001 and COV002, which included a single-blind randomized controlled phase 2/3 trial of AZD1222 (ChAdOx1 nCoV-19) in healthy adults. For TCRbeta chain sequencing, PBMC samples were collected from trial participants at day 0 and at day 28 after the second dose. The CDR3 regions of human TCRbeta chains were analyzed by immunosequencing. From the authors' description of their analysis: Repertoire TCRs were checked for matches against a reference library of SARS-CoV-2-specific TCRs that had been generated using the MIRA antigen-specificity platform. Breadth was defined as the fraction of unique TCRs that were SARS-CoV-2-associated, and depth was defined as the fraction of total T cells that were SARS-CoV-2-associated. Each spike-specific TCR was assigned to its reactive spike region and to a CD4 or CD8 class using the MIRA data. Log10-transformed breadth and depth values were compared by one-way ANOVA with Sidak's multiple comparisons tests. The table was pulled from immuneACCESS by TCRdb, which kept in-frame rearrangements only. Such tables lose some clones; where checked, under half of the loss comes from unresolved V genes, and the rest has no known cause. That table furnishes V, J and clone size, whereas the DNA furnished D and trimming. The sample table contains some 30,000 clones; only one count was recorded for around nine tenths of them. The ten largest clones take up approximately 6.8% of the sample.

Only one count was recorded for this clone. Its antigen is not yet known. The record has no base qualities; no much larger clone is one base away. Broad study findings and their caveats: Conclusions about previously exposed vaccinees are limited because only five to seven AZD1222 recipients were SARS-CoV-2 seropositive at baseline. Because no day 14 peak-response samples were available, repertoires were characterized only after the peak T cell response. A significant rise in spike-specific TCR breadth and depth was observed after two AZD1222 doses relative to day 0 and relative to MenACWY recipients. In the small 56-69-year group, the increase in depth fell short of significance, most likely because of low power. Reportedly, almost half of the unique spike-specific TCRs recognized epitopes lying outside the regions that are mutated in the B.1.351 and B.1.1.7 variants. Participants were mostly white British and included more females than males, and it was suggested by the authors that clonal diversity may have been underestimated. The whole spike protein was spanned by vaccine-associated CD4 TCRs, and dominant responses were seen in regions 160-218 and 743-854.

This sequence was found in an adult in good health. In this chain, TRBV11-3 is recombined with TRBJ2-3; TRBD2 lines up with 15 middle nucleotides. Sequenced material: peripheral blood, taken on day 0 of AZD1222 vaccination. This receptor has the CDR3 CASSLEGGAGTSGRTTDTQYF. The nucleotides read TGTGCCAGCAGCTTAGAAGGGGGGGCTGGGACTAGCGGGAGGACCACAGATACGCAGTATTTT.